A selection of T cell receptor beta chains follows, all from one sample in a study of T-cell memory formation after mild COVID-19. TCRdb reprocessed the 5' RACE reads with MiXCR, giving one entry per CDR3 protein. The table includes 300,000 or so distinct CDR3 sequences, about 17% detected once. The source material was PBMCs or a T cell subset sorted from them (not recorded which). The receptors shown here come from a man aged 18 to 30 who had mild COVID-19 (a few samples of this study predate the infection). Cell type and time point are not known. Both conserved end residues are part of each CDR3. Each record gives: D gene, V gene, clone size, J gene, CDR3 DNA, CDR3 protein. The D gene is left open where the match is weak. Clone sizes are given selectively: once, few, many, or a class where the clone is expanded.

D: TRBD2; V: TRBV11-3; size: -; J: TRBJ2-1; DNA: TGTGCCAGCAGCTTGGGACTAGCGGGGGGCGTACACAATGAGCAGTTCTTC; CDR3: CASSLGLAGGVHNEQFF
D: TRBD2; V: TRBV13; size: few; J: TRBJ2-3; DNA: TGTGCCAGCAGCTTAGGCTCGGGGACTAGCGTTACAGATACGCAGTATTTT; CDR3: CASSLGSGTSVTDTQYF
D: -; V: TRBV6-4; size: -; J: TRBJ2-5; DNA: TGTGCCACCGAGAGGGGGGGTCAAGAGACCCAGTACTTC; CDR3: CATERGGQETQYF
D: TRBD1; V: TRBV29-1; size: few; J: TRBJ1-1; DNA: TGCAGCGTCGGACAGGGGGGGACTGAAGCTTTCTTT; CDR3: CSVGQGGTEAFF
D: TRBD1; V: TRBV27; size: -; J: TRBJ2-3; DNA: TGTGCCAGCAGTCCCCGGACAGGGTATACGCAGTATTTT; CDR3: CASSPRTGYTQYF
D: -; V: TRBV12-3/TRBV12-4; size: few; J: TRBJ1-5; DNA: TGTGCCAGCAGTTGGGAAACTTATCAGCCCCAGCATTTT; CDR3: CASSWETYQPQHF
D: -; V: TRBV7-2; size: many; J: TRBJ2-3; DNA: TGTGCCAGCAGCAGCCCAGAGACAGATACGCAGTATTTT; CDR3: CASSSPETDTQYF
D: TRBD2; V: TRBV12-3/TRBV12-4; size: few; J: TRBJ2-3; DNA: TGTGCCAGCAGCCTAACTAGCGTTAGCACAGATACGCAGTATTTT; CDR3: CASSLTSVSTDTQYF
D: -; V: TRBV10-3; size: few; J: TRBJ2-5; DNA: TGTGCCATCAGGGCCAGGGCCGAAGAGACCCAGTACTTC; CDR3: CAIRARAEETQYF
D: TRBD1; V: TRBV12-3/TRBV12-4; size: -; J: TRBJ2-6; DNA: TGTGCCAGCAGTTCGGGCCCGGGACAGGCTCTATCGGGTGCTTCTGGGGCCAACGTCCTGACTTTC; CDR3: CASSSGPGQALSGASGANVLTF
D: TRBD1; V: TRBV4-1; size: -; J: TRBJ2-5; DNA: TGCGCCAGCAGCCAAGGAGGGACAGTTAAAGAGACCCAGTACTTC; CDR3: CASSQGGTVKETQYF
D: -; V: TRBV5-1; size: -; J: TRBJ2-3; DNA: TGCGCCAGCAGCTTGGAAACAGGGTCAAGCACAGATACGCAGTATTTT; CDR3: CASSLETGSSTDTQYF
D: TRBD1; V: TRBV7-2; size: few; J: TRBJ2-6; DNA: TGTGCCAGCAGCGAGACGACAGGGTACCCCTCTGGGGCCAACGTCCTGACTTTC; CDR3: CASSETTGYPSGANVLTF
D: -; V: TRBV28; size: few; J: TRBJ1-6; DNA: TGTGCCAGCAGCGATGCCGGGACACCTAAGACTAATTCACCCCTCCACTTT; CDR3: CASSDAGTPKTNSPLHF
D: -; V: TRBV7-2; size: few; J: TRBJ2-5; DNA: TGTGCCAGCAGCCGGCCAGCCCAAGAGACCCAGTACTTC; CDR3: CASSRPAQETQYF
D: TRBD1; V: TRBV20-1; size: -; J: TRBJ2-7; DNA: TGCAGTGCTAGGATACCAGGGACAGGGCGGCACGAGCAGTACTTC; CDR3: CSARIPGTGRHEQYF
D: -; V: TRBV5-1; size: -; J: TRBJ1-1; DNA: TGCGCCAGCAGCTTGGAGGAGGGGAGGACTGAAGCTTTCTTT; CDR3: CASSLEEGRTEAFF
D: TRBD2; V: TRBV9; size: -; J: TRBJ2-1; DNA: TGTGCCAGCAGCCCCGAGACTAGCGGGGGGGCTGATGAGCAGTTCTTC; CDR3: CASSPETSGGADEQFF
D: -; V: TRBV7-9; size: -; J: TRBJ1-4; DNA: TGTGCCAGCAGCTTAGCCGGCAGGAGGGAAAAACTGTTTTTT; CDR3: CASSLAGRREKLFF
D: -; V: TRBV5-1; size: few; J: TRBJ2-7; DNA: TGCGCCAGCAGCTCGGGACGGACACTCTACGAGCAGTACTTC; CDR3: CASSSGRTLYEQYF
D: -; V: TRBV5-1; size: once; J: TRBJ1-6; DNA: TGCGCCAGCAGCTTGGTGGGGGGATTCGATTCACCCCTCCACTTT; CDR3: CASSLVGGFDSPLHF
D: -; V: TRBV7-8; size: -; J: TRBJ1-5; DNA: TGTGCCAGCAGCTTATCTGCCGGGGCTTGGAGCAATCAGCCCCAGCATTTT; CDR3: CASSLSAGAWSNQPQHF